Listed below are T cell receptor beta chains from one sample, sequenced in a study of read filtering for tumor transcriptome and immune sequencing. TCRdb reprocessed the reads via MiXCR and lists one record per CDR3 protein. The table has some 62,000 distinct CDR3 sequences, approximately 15% seen once. Input material: a population of CD138-negative cells sorted from bone marrow. Receptor source: a donor at least 40 years old with multiple myeloma. The conserved cysteine and the conserved F or W are not part of the CDR3 here.

V gene,J gene,CDR3 protein
TRBV14,TRBJ2-5,ASSPVSGGEETQY
TRBV4-1,TRBJ2-1,ASSPLSGLAGISYNEQF
TRBV19,TRBJ2-6,ASTFRGFSLGANVLT
TRBV18,TRBJ2-1,ASSPGNNKQF
TRBV20-1,TRBJ2-1,SARGPGTPQF
TRBV14,TRBJ2-1,ASSPVMLGYNEQF
TRBV20-1,TRBJ2-7,SARDIAGVSREQY
TRBV6-5,TRBJ2-7,ASSYFGQGVGEQY
TRBV5-1,TRBJ1-5,ASSWGLNQPQH
TRBV3-1,TRBJ2-1,ASSRSGRAYNEQF
TRBV20-1,TRBJ2-7,SARDPSRPYEQY
TRBV5-1,TRBJ2-2,ASSLAGITGELF
TRBV30,TRBJ2-6,AWSQWGAGANVLT
TRBV29-1,TRBJ2-1,SVIYRGSYNEQF